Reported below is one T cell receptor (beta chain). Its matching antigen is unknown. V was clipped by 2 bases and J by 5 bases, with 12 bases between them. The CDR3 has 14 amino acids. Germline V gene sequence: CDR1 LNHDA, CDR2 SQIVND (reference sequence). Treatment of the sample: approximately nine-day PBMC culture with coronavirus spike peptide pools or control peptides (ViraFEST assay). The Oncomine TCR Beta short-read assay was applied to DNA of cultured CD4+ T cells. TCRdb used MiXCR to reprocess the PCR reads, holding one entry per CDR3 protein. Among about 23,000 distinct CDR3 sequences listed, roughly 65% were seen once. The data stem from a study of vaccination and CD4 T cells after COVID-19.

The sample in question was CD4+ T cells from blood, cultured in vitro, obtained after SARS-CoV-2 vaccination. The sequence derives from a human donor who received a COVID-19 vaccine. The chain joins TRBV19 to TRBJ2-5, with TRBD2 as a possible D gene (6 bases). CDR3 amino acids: CASSIQGGGETQYF. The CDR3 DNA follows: TGTGCCAGTAGTATACAGGGAGGAGGGGAGACCCAGTACTTC.